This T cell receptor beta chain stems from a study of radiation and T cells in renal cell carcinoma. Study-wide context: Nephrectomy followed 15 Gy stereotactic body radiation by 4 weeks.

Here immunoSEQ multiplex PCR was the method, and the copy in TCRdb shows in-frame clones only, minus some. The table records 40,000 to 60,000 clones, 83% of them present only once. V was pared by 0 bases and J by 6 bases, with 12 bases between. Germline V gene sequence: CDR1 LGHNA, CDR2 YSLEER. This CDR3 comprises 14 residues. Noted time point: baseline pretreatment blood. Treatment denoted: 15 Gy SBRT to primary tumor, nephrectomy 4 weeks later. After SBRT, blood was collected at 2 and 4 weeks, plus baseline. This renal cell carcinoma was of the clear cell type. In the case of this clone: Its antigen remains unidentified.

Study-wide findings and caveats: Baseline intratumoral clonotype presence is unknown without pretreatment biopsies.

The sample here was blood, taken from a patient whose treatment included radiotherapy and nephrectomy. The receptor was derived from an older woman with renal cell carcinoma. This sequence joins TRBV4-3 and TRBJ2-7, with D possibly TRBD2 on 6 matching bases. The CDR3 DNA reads TGCGCCAGCAGCCAAGATAGACTAGTAAGCGAGCAGTACTTC. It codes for CASSQDRLVSEQYF.